What follows describes a single T cell receptor (beta chain). The data derive from a study of regulatory and conventional T cells in RAG deficiency. Sequenced by immunoSEQ multiplex PCR; TCRdb stores in-frame clones only, minus some. The sample carries tens of thousands of clones, approximately 91% recorded once. V lost 3 bases to trimming and J lost 2 bases, with 14 bases between them. CDR1 SQVTM and CDR2 ANQGSEA come from the germline V gene. The CDR3 runs 14 residues. The sample was also reused in another study, on regulatory T cells. This second study notes: Amplification used 52 TRBV primers and 13 TRBJ primers.

Input material: CD8+ T cells sorted from blood. This sequence was found in a human donor in good health. The genes are TRBV29-1 and TRBJ2-7; D is possibly TRBD1 (5 bases). CDR3 amino acids: CSVDAGFGAYEQYF. The CDR3 nucleotides are TGCAGCGTTGATGCAGGGTTTGGGGCCTACGAGCAGTACTTC.